The 14 T cell receptor beta chains below come from one sample, sequenced in a study of T cells in Graves' hyperthyroidism and ophthalmopathy. RNA transcripts were the template for amplifying TCR beta CDR3 regions. The TCR CDR3 first-round RT-PCR relied on the HTBI primer set. TCRdb itself ran the multiplex PCR reads through MiXCR, one entry per CDR3 protein. The table lists around 350,000 distinct CDR3 sequences, nearly 15% of them singletons. Material: blood. The receptors originated from a woman between 55 and 75 years old with Graves' ophthalmopathy.

This clonotype was found many times. V is TRBV7-9 and J is TRBJ2-7, with D uncertain. The CDR3 consists of 14 residues. Trimming left V 1 base short and J 0 bases short, with 7 bases between. The germline V gene encodes CDR1 SEHNR and CDR2 FQNEAQ (reference sequence). The CDR3 loop is CASSLESNSYEQYF. The CDR3 DNA follows: TGTGCCAGCAGCTTAGAGTCCAACTCCTACGAGCAGTACTTC.

This clonotype was counted at least ten times. This sequence joins TRBV5-1 and TRBJ2-1, with TRBD2 matching over 9 bases. Trimming took 1 base from V and 2 from J; bases not matched to a gene: 10. The germline V gene has CDR1 SGHRS and CDR2 YFSETQ. The CDR3 totals 18 residues. The CDR3 spells CASSLMAGGPGAYNEQFF. In DNA form, the CDR3 reads TGCGCCAGCAGCTTGATGGCGGGAGGGCCGGGGGCCTACAATGAGCAGTTCTTC.

Details on this clonotype: A junction boundary mismatches the germline segment, possibly from a read error. The chain links TRBV12-3 or TRBV12-4 to TRBJ2-1; 7 bases map to TRBD1. This CDR3 is 14 amino acids long. For the CDR3, the DNA is TGTGCCAGCAAAAAGCAGGGGGTTTACAGTGAGCAGTTCTTC. This sequence encodes CASKKQGVYSEQFF.

This clonotype was detected ten times or more. This chain joins TRBV10-3 and TRBJ2-1; 11 nucleotides align to TRBD2. V shed 6 bases and J 5 bases; nucleotides not matched to a gene: 6. Germline-derived CDR1 and CDR2 are ENHRY and SYGVKD. The CDR3 is 15 residues long. CDR3 sequence (DNA): TGTGCCATCAGAAAGACTAGCGGGGCGGACAATGAGCAGTTCTTC. It specifies CAIRKTSGADNEQFF.

About this clonotype itself: A much more abundant neighbour one base away suggests this may be a read error. The rearrangement links TRBV20-1 to TRBJ2-5; 7 nucleotides align to TRBD2. The CDR3 extends over 16 amino acids. Germline-derived CDR1 and CDR2 are DFQATT and SNEGSKA (reference sequence). The CDR3 sequence is CGARDLGGGSGETQYF. The CDR3 DNA reads TGCGGTGCTAGAGATCTAGGTGGCGGGAGTGGGGAGACCCAGTACTTC.

J is TRBJ1-6 and V is TRBV25-1, with TRBD1 as a possible D gene (6 bases). The CDR3 totals 13 residues. With 3 bases removed from V and 10 bases from J, the gap between germline ends came to 10 bases. Per the germline V gene, CDR1 is MGHDK and CDR2 is SYGVNS. DNA for the CDR3: TGTGCCAGCAGTGATTCAGGGGCATCACCCCTCCACTTT. Translated: CASSDSGASPLHF.

This clonotype was counted at least ten times. This sequence joins TRBV18 and TRBJ2-3; 9 positions match TRBD2. The CDR3 extends over 17 amino acids. Germline CDR1 and CDR2: KGHSH and LQKENI. Germline trimming cut 3 bases from V and 3 bases from J; bases unmatched to any gene: 10. The CDR3 here is CASSPAMSSGNTDTQYF. CDR3 DNA: TGTGCCAGCTCACCCGCTATGTCTAGCGGGAATACAGATACGCAGTATTTT. Looking up the rest from reference TRBV18 and TRBJ2-3 gives the full variable domain: NAGVMQNPRHLVRRRGQEARLRCSPMKGHSHVYWYRQLPEEGLKFMVYLQKENIIDESGMPKERFSAEFPKEGPSILRIQQVVRGDSAAYFCASSPAMSSGNTDTQYFGPGTRLTVL.

In this sample, this clonotype turned up many times. The rearrangement uses TRBV20-1 and TRBJ2-1; D is ambiguous. V gave up 6 bases and J gave up 8 bases, with 5 bases separating them. The CDR3 sequence is 9 residues long. The germline gives CDR1 DFQATT, CDR2 SNEGSKA (reference sequence). The CDR3 DNA is TGCAGTGCCCTCGATGAGCAGTTCTTC. Amino acid sequence: CSALDEQFF.

This clonotype has ten or more counts. This chain uses TRBV30 with TRBJ1-2; D ambiguous. V was cut by 0 bases and J by 3 bases, with 11 bases left in between. Germline lookup yields CDR1 GTSNPN and CDR2 SVGIG (reference sequence). This CDR3 contains 14 residues. CDR3 loop: CAWSVLGRYYGYTF. The CDR3 DNA sequence: TGTGCCTGGAGTGTACTAGGGCGGTACTATGGCTACACCTTC.

The J gene is TRBJ2-1, the V gene TRBV9; TRBD2 matches at 10 bases. CDR1 and CDR2 (germline): SGDLS, YYNGEE. This CDR3 spans 15 amino acids. J was trimmed by 6 bases and V by 0 bases; bases with no gene match: 3. The CDR3 here is CASSVVAGGPNEQFF. The CDR3, as DNA: TGTGCCAGCAGCGTAGTAGCGGGAGGCCCCAATGAGCAGTTCTTC.

This clonotype was detected a few times. One base away lies a much larger clone, so this may be a sequencing read error. J is TRBJ2-7 and V is TRBV11-1; 10 nucleotides agree with TRBD1. This CDR3 has 15 residues. CDR1 is SGHAT and CDR2 is FQDESV in the germline V gene (reference sequence). This CDR3 is CACSPTGTGDNEQYF. Written as DNA, the CDR3 is TGTGCCTGCAGCCCCACCGGGACAGGGGATAACGAGCAGTACTTC.

As for this clonotype: A much larger clone lies a single base off, so this may be a read error. The chain uses TRBV12-5 and TRBJ1-5; D unclear. CDR1 is LGHNT and CDR2 is FRNRAP in the germline V gene. The CDR3 consists of 15 residues. Deletions cut 6 bases from V and 6 bases from J, with 18 bases between. This chain's CDR3 is CASGRDTAPLQPQHF. In DNA form, the CDR3 reads TGTGCTAGTGGCCGAGACACCGCCCCTCTTCAGCCCCAGCATTTT.

There are a few counts of this clonotype. The rearrangement joins TRBV29-1 to TRBJ2-2, with D unresolved. CDR1 is SQVTM, CDR2 ANQGSEA, per germline. Trimming shortened V by 4 bases and J by 1 base, and 13 bases separated the two germline ends. The CDR3 loop spans 15 amino acids. CDR3 in amino acids: CSVVTGPGNTGELFF. For the CDR3, the DNA is TGCAGCGTTGTTACCGGCCCAGGGAACACCGGGGAGCTGTTTTTT.

This clonotype was observed a handful of times. The rearrangement links TRBV20-1 to TRBJ2-3, with TRBD2 identical over 8 bases. Germline assignment: CDR1 DFQATT and CDR2 SNEGSKA (reference sequence). The CDR3 sequence is 14 residues long. With V trimmed by 6 bases and J by 6 bases, 11 bases remained unmatched. This chain's CDR3 is CSASLAGGADTQYF. The DNA for the CDR3 is TGCAGTGCGTCTCTTGCCGGGGGGGCGGATACGCAGTATTTT.